By sample fraction, the clone carrying this T cell receptor (beta chain) is medium-sized. Antigen unknown. With the read ending 3 residues before the CDR3 end, the germline J gene is used to fill in that end. The sample comes from a study of T cell clonality in common variable immunodeficiency. The study, taken as a whole, reports: TCRbeta clonality was increased in CVID versus healthy controls. Authors noted CVID clonality's cause needs subpopulation repertoire sequencing.

The CDR3 runs 13 residues. Trimming at V came to 1 base and at J to 5 bases, leaving 5 bases not matched to a gene. The germline CDR1 and CDR2 sequences are DFQATT and SNEGSKA (reference sequence). CVID and control samples used equivalent genomic DNA input. Produced via immunoSEQ multiplex PCR; TCRdb's table is partial and in-frame only. The record shows tens of thousands of clones for this sample, with no singletons present. The source material was peripheral blood mononuclear cells. This chain joins TRBV20-1 and TRBJ2-7; 7 bases line up with TRBD2. The origin of this receptor is a person aged 18 to 70 in good health. CDR3 DNA (partial): TGCAGTGCTAGAGGGGCAGGGACTAACGAG. Translation: CSARGAGTNE. The entire CDR3 protein reads CSARGAGTNEQYF.